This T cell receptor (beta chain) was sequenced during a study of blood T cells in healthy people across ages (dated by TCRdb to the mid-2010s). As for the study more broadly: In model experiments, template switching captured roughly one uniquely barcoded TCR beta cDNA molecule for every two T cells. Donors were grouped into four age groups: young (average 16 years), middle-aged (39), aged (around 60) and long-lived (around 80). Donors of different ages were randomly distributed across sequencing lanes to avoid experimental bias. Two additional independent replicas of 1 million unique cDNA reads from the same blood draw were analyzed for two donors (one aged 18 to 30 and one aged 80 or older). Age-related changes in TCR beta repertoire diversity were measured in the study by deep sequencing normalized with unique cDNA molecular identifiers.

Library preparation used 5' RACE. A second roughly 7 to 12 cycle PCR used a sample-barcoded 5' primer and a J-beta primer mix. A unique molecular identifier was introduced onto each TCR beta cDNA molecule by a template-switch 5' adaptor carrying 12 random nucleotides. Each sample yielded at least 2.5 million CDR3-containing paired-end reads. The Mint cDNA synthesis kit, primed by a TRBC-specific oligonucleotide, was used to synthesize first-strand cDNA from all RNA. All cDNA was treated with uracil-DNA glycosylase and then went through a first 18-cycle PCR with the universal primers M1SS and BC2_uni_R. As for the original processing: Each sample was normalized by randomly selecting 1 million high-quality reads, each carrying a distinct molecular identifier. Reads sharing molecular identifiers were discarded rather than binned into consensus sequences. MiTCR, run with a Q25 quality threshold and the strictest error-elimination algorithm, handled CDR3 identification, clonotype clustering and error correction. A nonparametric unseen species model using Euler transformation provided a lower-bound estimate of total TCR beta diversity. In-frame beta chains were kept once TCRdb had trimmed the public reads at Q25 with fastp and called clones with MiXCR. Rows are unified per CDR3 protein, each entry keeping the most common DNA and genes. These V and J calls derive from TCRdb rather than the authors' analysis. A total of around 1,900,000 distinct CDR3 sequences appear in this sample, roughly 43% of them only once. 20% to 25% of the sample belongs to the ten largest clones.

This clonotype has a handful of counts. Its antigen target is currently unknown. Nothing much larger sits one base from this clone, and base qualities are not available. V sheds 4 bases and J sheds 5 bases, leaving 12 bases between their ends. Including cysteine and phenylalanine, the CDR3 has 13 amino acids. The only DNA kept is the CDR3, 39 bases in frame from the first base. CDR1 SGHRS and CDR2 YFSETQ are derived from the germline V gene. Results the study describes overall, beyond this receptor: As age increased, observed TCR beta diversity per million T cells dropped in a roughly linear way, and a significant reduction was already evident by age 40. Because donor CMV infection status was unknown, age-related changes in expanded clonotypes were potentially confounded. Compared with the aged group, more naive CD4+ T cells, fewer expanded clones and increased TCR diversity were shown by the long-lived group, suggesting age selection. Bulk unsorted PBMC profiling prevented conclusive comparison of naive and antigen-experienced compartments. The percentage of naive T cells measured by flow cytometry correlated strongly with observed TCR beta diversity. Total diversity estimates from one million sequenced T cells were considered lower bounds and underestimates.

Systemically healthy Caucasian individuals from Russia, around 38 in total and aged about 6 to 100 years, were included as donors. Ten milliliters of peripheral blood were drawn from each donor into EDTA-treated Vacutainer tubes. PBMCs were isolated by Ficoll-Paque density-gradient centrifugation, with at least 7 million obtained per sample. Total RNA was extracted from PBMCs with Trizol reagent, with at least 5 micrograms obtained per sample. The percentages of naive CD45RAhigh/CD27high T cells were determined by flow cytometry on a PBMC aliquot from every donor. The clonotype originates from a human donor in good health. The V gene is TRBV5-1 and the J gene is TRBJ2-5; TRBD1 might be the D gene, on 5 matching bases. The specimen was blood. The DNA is TGCGCCAGCAGCGCGACTCCAGGGGAGACCCAGTACTTC. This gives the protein CASSATPGETQYF.